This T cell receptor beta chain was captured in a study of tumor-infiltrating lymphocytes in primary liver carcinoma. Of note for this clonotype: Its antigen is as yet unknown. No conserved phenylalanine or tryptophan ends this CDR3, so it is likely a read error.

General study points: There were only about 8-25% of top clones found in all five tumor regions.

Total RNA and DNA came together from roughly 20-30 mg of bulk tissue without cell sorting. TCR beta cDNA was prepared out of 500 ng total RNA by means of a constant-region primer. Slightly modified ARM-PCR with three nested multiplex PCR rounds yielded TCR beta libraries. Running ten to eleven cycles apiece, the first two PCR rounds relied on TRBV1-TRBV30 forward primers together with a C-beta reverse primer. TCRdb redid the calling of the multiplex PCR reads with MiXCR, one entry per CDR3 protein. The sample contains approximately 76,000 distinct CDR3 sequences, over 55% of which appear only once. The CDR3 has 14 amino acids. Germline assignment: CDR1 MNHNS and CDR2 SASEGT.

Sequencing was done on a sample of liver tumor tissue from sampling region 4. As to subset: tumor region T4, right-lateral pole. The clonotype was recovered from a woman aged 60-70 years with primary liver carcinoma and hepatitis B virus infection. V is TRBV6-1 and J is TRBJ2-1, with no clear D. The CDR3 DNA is TGTGCCACCCGGCGGACGGGCTCCTACAATGATCAGTTCCTC. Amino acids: CATRRTGSYNDQFL.